This TCR beta chain was profiled in a study of T cell responses to AZD1222 COVID-19 vaccine. Study-level results: Spike-wide coverage was observed for vaccine-associated CD4 TCRs, with dominant responses at 160-218 and 743-854. Just a handful of AZD1222 recipients were seropositive at baseline.

About this clone itself: The antigen remains undetermined.

Trimming stripped 0 bases from V and 0 bases from J, with 7 bases between. The CDR3 totals 15 residues. Germline V gene data show CDR1 as LGHDT and CDR2 as YNNKEL (reference sequence). The data were produced by immunoSEQ multiplex PCR, yet TCRdb's version contains in-frame clones alone and is incomplete. The table includes around 140,000 clones, 86% detected once. The sample was peripheral blood, taken 28 days after the second AZD1222 dose. The genes are TRBV3-1 (or the pseudogene TRBV3-2) and TRBJ2-3; no clear D. This clonotype was obtained from an adult who received the AZD1222 COVID-19 vaccine. In DNA, the CDR3 is TGTGCCAGCAGCCAAGATCAGGACAGCACAGATACGCAGTATTTT. It codes for CASSQDQDSTDTQYF.